This T cell receptor (beta chain) was recorded in a study of vaccination effects on CD4 cells after COVID-19 (dated by TCRdb to between 2021 and 2023). Background on the whole study: Samples were taken from three convalescent patients early (day +14) and late (day +241, +227, +161 respectively) after vaccination. In the study, cultures from other donors were sequenced using the Oncomine TCR Beta short-read assay on an Illumina iSeq 100. A total of some eleven COVID-19 convalescent patients and several SARS-CoV-2-naive healthy vaccine recipients were included in the full study. SARS-CoV-2 spike-specific CD4+ TCR repertoires were compared before and after mRNA vaccination in COVID-19 convalescent patients and in infection-naive vaccine recipients. Post-vaccine samples across the study were collected a median of 72 days after the second dose, with a range of 14 to 241. General conclusions and limits of the study: The study was limited by a small number of convalescent patients and lacked early post-infection timepoints. Marked clonal contraction was observed in both infection-induced and vaccine-induced clones at late post-vaccination timepoints, consistent with waning T cell responses. For convalescent patients, new clones induced by the vaccine made up most of the post-vaccine spike-reactive repertoire, and these new clones were largely distinct from the clones induced by infection.

Regarding this clone: The antigen this receptor binds is unknown. No base qualities exist here, and no much larger clone lies one base off it.

The method was the immunoSEQ multiplex PCR assay. DNA from the cultured and isolated CD4+ T cells underwent TCR beta CDR3 sequencing. Turning to the authors' computational methods: Non-productive TCR sequences were discarded, and reads were trimmed to the CDR3 region, with only CDR3s of 7 or more amino acids retained. Antigen-specific clonotypes were identified using the MANAFEST web app by comparison of expansion in peptide wells against reference cultures. To be called positive, a clone needed expansion at FDR<0.05 compared with the reference and with all other wells, an odds ratio greater than 5, and a frequency greater than 0.1% in two replicate wells. A clonotype was called cross-reactive if it was significantly expanded both in SARS-CoV-2 spike wells and in at least one common cold coronavirus spike condition. CDR3 similarity was assessed by Levenshtein distance with the stringdist R package, and unrooted trees were built with ape in R 3.6.1. Sourced from immuneACCESS, this table was stored by TCRdb with only in-frame sequences that have V and J called. A share of the clones is absent; for the studies checked, an unresolved V gene accounts for under half, and the remainder has no known explanation. V, J and clone size reflect that table, while D and trimming were determined from the DNA. Here the sample has approximately 15,000 clones; 65% to 75% occur a single time. Together, the top ten hold 20% to 25% of the sample.

Measured from the cysteine to the phenylalanine, the CDR3 is 12 residues long. Only the CDR3 region is kept as DNA, spanning 36 bases read in frame from base 1. In the germline V gene, CDR1 corresponds to MNHEY and CDR2 to SVGAGI. V and J lose 8 bases and 1 base, and a span of 8 bases separates them. In the ViraFEST assay, PBMC were stimulated with viral peptide pools, and antigen-specific CD4+ T cell clonotypes were then identified by expansion using TCR sequencing. After around ten days of culture, CD4+ T cells were isolated with the EasySep CD4+ T cell isolation kit. PCR-confirmed SARS-CoV-2 infection had occurred in convalescent patients between March and December 2020, before the Alpha, Beta and Delta variants emerged in the United States. Two doses of either the BNT162b2 or the mRNA-1273 mRNA SARS-CoV-2 vaccine were administered to participants. Two million PBMC per well were cultured in IMDM with about 5.4% human AB serum, around 10 IU/ml IL-2 and gentamicin, plus 10 ug/ml peptides. Half of the culture medium was replaced with fresh IL-2-containing medium on days 3 and 7. Unless otherwise noted, each peptide stimulation condition was cultured in triplicate wells. Using Ficoll-Paque Plus gradient centrifugation, PBMC were separated from whole blood and then either used fresh or cryopreserved at -140C. The overlapping peptide pools covered the spike proteins of SARS-CoV-2 and of the common cold coronaviruses HCoV-NL63, HCoV-OC43 and HCoV-229E. The QIAamp micro DNA kit was used to extract genomic DNA from the cultured CD4+ T cells.

The source is a human donor who had a prior SARS-CoV-2 infection. The sequencing used CD4+ T cells from PBMCs cultured with SARS-CoV-2 spike peptides, collected after COVID-19 vaccination. The cell subset or site label, read with the paper, signifies: SARS-CoV-2 spike overlapping peptide pool stimulation. Recombination connected TRBV6-5 to TRBJ1-1; the D gene cannot be resolved reliably. CDR3 sequence: CASGAENTEAFF. The bases are TGTGCCAGCGGCGCAGAGAACACTGAAGCTTTCTTT.